This TCR beta chain was retrieved from a study of spatial heterogeneity in lung cancer. Study-level background: Each distinct TCR and UMI combination averaged more than ten appearances in raw reads.

Time point given: blood at routine non-recurrence follow-up after resection. Sequencing of whole RNA from tumor, nontumor lung or frozen PBMC involved no sorting. Whole-study results and caveats: Ubiquitous expanded tumor TCRs showed up in blood more at resection than follow-up.

Trimming took 4 bases from V and 1 from J, leaving 13 bases between them. This CDR3 contains 14 residues. Germline lookup yields CDR1 SQVTM and CDR2 ANQGSEA. With respect to this clonotype: Its antigen is undetermined.

Each CDR3 protein is one row after TCRdb ran MiXCR on the 5' RACE reads. Among about 100,000 distinct CDR3 sequences, roughly 19% were seen once, and the ten largest hold around a fifth. The chain is built from TRBV29-1 and TRBJ1-2; D not certain. The receptor was isolated from a male donor with early-stage non-small cell lung cancer. Sequencing used PBMCs, obtained at follow-up. This chain's CDR3 is CSVVYSHLNYGYTF. The CDR3 DNA reads as TGCAGCGTTGTCTACAGCCACCTTAACTATGGCTACACCTTC.